The present entry profiles one T cell receptor (beta chain) with its context. This sample is drawn from a study of blood T cell repertoires in COVID-19. Study in general: T cells, B-cell-depleted T cells, or PBMCs provided the cDNA or gDNA that served as material.

V shed 8 bases, J shed 7 bases, and the junction held 13 bases outside the gene matches. From germline, CDR1 is SGHTA and CDR2 FQGNSA. This CDR3 comprises 16 residues. Produced via immunoSEQ multiplex PCR; TCRdb's table is partial and in-frame only. The sample contains roughly 290,000 clones, approximately 84% of which appear only once. The TCR was taken from a person between 65 and 79 years old with COVID-19, enrolled during active disease. This chain connects TRBV7-2 to TRBJ2-5, with TRBD2 matching over 13 bases. Source material: peripheral blood. The DNA of the CDR3 is TGTGCCAGCCTTCCGGGACTAGCGGGGCGCCTGGGGACCCAGTACTTC. This sequence encodes CASLPGLAGRLGTQYF.